This T cell receptor beta chain was retrieved from a study of shared clonotypes between healthy human individuals. Study observations and caveats: In contrast to clonotypes shared by all four donors, non-shared clonotypes had lower generation probabilities.

Every one of the donors was a Caucasian adult that lived in Nashville, Tennessee. Deep-level settings were used for running the assay. Measured with immunoSEQ multiplex PCR; TCRdb has only the in-frame clones, and not every one. The sample has about 2 million clones; 90% to 95% are singletons. With respect to this clone: Its antigen is not identified.

CDR1 is MNHNY, CDR2 SVGAGI, per germline (reference sequence). This CDR3 has 13 residues. Trimming took 4 bases from V and 3 from J; bases not matched to a gene: 3. The sample comprised naive CD4+ T cells sorted from blood. Subset specified: CD45RA+ positively selected. This receptor was identified in a man aged 18-30 years in good health. The chain has TRBV6-6 and TRBJ2-7; 7 bases map to TRBD1. The CDR3 sequence is CASSLGQVYEQYF. The CDR3 nucleotides are TGTGCCAGCAGTTTAGGACAGGTCTACGAGCAGTACTTC.